The clone carrying this T cell receptor beta chain was seen more than once but under ten times. TCRdb called the RT-PCR reads again in MiXCR, with one record for every CDR3 protein. This sample has almost 700,000 distinct CDR3 sequences, with 14% found just once. This CDR3 is 19 amino acids long. V gave up 8 bases and J gave up 0 bases; unmatched junction bases: 17. Germline V gives CDR1 MNHEY, CDR2 SMNVEV (reference sequence). The TCR originated in a female donor in good health, serving as a healthy control. The sequencing sample was made of memory CD4+ T cells from blood. This chain connects TRBV27 to TRBJ2-4; 9 nucleotides agree with TRBD1. The CDR3 sequence is CASRRTGQGIILAKNIQYF. The CDR3 nucleotides are TGTGCCAGCCGGCGAACGGGACAGGGAATAATACTAGCCAAAAACATTCAGTACTTC.